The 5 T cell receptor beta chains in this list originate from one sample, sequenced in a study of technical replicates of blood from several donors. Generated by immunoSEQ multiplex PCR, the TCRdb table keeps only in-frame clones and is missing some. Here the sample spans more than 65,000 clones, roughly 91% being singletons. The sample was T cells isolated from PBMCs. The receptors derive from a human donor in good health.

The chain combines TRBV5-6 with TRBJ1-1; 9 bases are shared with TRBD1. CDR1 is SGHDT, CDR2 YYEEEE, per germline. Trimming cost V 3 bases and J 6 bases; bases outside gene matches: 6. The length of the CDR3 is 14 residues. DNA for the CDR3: TGTGCCAGCAGCTGGGGGACAGGGATCCCTGAAGCTTTCTTT. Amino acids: CASSWGTGIPEAFF.

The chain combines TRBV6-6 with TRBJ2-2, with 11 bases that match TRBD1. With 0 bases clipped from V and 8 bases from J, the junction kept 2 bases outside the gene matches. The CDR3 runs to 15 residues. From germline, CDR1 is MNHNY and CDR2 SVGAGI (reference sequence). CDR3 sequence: CASSYSGQGAGELFF. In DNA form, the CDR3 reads TGTGCCAGCAGTTACTCTGGACAGGGGGCGGGGGAGCTGTTTTTT.

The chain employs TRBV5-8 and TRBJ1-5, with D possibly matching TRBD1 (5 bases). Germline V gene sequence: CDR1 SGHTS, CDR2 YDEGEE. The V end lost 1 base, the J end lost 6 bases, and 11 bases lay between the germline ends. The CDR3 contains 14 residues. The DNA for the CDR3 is TGTGCCAGCAGCTTGTCAGGGTTTGGTCAGCCCCAGCATTTT. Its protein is CASSLSGFGQPQHF.

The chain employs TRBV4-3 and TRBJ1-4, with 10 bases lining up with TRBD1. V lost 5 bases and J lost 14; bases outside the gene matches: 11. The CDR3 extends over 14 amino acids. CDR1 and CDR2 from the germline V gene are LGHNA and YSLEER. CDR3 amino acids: CASSFGTGAIELFF. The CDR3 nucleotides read TGCGCCAGCAGCTTCGGGACAGGGGCCATAGAGCTGTTTTTT.

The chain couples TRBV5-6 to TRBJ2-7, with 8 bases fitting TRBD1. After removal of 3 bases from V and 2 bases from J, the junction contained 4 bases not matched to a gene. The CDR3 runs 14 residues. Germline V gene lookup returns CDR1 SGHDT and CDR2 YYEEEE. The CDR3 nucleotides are TGTGCCAGCAGCTGGGACAGGTCCCCCTACGAGCAGTACTTC. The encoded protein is CASSWDRSPYEQYF.